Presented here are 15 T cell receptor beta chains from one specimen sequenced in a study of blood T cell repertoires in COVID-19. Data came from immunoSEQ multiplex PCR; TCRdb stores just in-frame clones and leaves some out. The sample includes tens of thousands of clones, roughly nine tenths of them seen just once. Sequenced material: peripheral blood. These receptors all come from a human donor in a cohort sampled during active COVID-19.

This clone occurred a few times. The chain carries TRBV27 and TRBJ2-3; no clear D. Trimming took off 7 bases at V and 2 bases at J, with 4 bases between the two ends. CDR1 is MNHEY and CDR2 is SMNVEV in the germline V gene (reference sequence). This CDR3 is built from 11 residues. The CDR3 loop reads CASTYTDTQYF. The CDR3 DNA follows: TGTGCCAGCACTTACACAGATACGCAGTATTTT.

The chain's CDR3 is CASSSTSGTSYEQYF. CDR3 DNA: TGTGCCAGCAGTTCGACTAGCGGAACCTCCTACGAGCAGTACTTC. The chain has TRBV2 and TRBJ2-7, with TRBD2 matching over 9 bases. Germline V gene lookup returns CDR1 SNHLY and CDR2 FYNNEI. V dropped 5 bases and J dropped 0; count of bases not matched to a gene: 5. The CDR3 sequence is 15 residues long.

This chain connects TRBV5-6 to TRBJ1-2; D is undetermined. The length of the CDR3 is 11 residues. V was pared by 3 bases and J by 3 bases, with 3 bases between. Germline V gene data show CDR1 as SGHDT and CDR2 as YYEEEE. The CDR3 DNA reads TGTGCCAGCAGCTCCTACTATGGCTACACCTTC. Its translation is CASSSYYGYTF.

CDR3 in amino acids: CASSPGTGVTYEQYF. For the CDR3, the DNA is TGTGCCAGCAGCCCGGGGACAGGGGTGACCTACGAGCAGTACTTC. V is TRBV7-2 and J is TRBJ2-7; TRBD1 matches at 10 bases. This CDR3 has 15 amino acids. Germline values: CDR1 SGHTA, CDR2 FQGNSA. With 5 bases clipped from V and 2 bases from J, the junction kept 6 bases outside the gene matches.

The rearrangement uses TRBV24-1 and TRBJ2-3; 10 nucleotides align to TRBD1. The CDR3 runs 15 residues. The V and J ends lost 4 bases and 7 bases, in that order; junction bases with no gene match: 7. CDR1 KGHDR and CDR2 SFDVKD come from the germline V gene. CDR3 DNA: TGTGCCACCAGTGACCCGGGACAGGGGAGAAATACGCAGTATTTT. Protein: CATSDPGQGRNTQYF.

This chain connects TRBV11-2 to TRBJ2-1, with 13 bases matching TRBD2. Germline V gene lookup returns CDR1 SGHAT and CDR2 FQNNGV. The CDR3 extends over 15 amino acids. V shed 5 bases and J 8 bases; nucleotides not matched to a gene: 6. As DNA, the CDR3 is TGTGCCAGCAGCCGCGGGACTAGCGGGAACGATGAGCAGTTCTTC. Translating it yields CASSRGTSGNDEQFF.

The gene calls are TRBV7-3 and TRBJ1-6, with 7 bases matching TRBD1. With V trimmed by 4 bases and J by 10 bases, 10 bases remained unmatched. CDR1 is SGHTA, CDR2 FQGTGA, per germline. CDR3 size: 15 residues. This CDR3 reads CASSSSTGTGSPLHF. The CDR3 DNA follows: TGTGCCAGCAGCTCCTCGACAGGGACTGGGTCACCCCTCCACTTT.

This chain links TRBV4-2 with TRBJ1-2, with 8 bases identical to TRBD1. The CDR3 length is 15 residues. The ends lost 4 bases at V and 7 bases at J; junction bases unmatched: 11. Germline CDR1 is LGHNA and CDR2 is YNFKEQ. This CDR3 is CASSPLAGGAVGYTF. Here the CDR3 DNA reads TGTGCCAGCAGCCCCCTCGCAGGGGGCGCGGTTGGCTACACCTTC.

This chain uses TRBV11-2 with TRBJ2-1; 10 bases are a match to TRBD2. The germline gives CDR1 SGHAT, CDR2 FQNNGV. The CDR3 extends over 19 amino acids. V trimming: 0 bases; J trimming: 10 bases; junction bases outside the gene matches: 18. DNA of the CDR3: TGTGCCAGCAGCTTAGATAGGGTTCGGGCTAGCGGGAGCCCCAACGAGCAGTTCTTC. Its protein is CASSLDRVRASGSPNEQFF.

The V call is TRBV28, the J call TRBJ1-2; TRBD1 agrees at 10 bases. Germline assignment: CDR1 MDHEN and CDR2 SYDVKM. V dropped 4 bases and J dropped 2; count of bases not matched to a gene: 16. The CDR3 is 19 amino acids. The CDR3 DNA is TGTGCCAGCAGTTCCCCCTACCCCGGGACAGGGGTTTCAAACTATGGCTACACCTTC. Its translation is CASSSPYPGTGVSNYGYTF.

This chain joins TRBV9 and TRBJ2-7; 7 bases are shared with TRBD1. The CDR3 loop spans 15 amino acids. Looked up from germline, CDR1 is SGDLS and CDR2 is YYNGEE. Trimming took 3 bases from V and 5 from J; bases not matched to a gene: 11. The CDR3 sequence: CASSGEGATGNEQYF. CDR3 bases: TGTGCCAGCAGCGGAGAGGGGGCGACAGGGAACGAGCAGTACTTC.

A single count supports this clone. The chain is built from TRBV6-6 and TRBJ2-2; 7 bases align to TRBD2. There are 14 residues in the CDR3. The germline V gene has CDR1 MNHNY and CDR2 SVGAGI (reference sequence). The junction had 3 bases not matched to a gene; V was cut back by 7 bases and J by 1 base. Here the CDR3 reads CASKERENTGELFF. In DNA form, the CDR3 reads TGTGCCAGCAAGGAGCGGGAGAACACCGGGGAGCTGTTTTTT.

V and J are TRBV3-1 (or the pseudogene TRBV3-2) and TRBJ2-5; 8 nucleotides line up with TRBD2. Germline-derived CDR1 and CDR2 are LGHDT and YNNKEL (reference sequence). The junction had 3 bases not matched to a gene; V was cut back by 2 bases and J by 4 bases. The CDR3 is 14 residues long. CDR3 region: CASSQSLAGETQYF. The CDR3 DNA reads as TGTGCCAGCAGCCAAAGTCTAGCGGGAGAGACCCAGTACTTC.

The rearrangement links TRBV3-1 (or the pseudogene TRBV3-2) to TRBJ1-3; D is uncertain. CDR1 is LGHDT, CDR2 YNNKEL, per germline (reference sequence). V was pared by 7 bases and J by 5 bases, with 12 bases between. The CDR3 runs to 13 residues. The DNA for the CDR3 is TGTGCCAGCACCCCCGCAGATCGAAACACCATATATTTT. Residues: CASTPADRNTIYF.

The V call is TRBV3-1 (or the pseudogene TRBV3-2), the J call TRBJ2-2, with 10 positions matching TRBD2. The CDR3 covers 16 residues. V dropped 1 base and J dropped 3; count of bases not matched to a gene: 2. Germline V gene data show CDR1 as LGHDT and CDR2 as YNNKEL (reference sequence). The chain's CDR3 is CASSQASGSYTGELFF. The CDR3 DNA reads TGTGCCAGCAGCCAAGCTAGCGGGAGTTACACCGGGGAGCTGTTTTTT.